This T cell receptor beta chain was identified during a study of spatial heterogeneity in lung cancer. TCRdb passed the 5' RACE reads through MiXCR, listing each CDR3 protein once. This table holds under 13,000 distinct CDR3 sequences, 6.3% found once. As regards this clonotype: Its antigen is not known. With the library built for alpha chains, this beta chain is off target and its frequency is not meaningful.

Time point of the sample: sample taken at primary tumor resection. Whole RNA came from tumor, nontumor lung or frozen PBMC and was sequenced without being sorted. Trimming took 1 base from V and 10 from J, leaving 14 bases between them. This CDR3 contains 15 residues. CDR1 SEHNR and CDR2 FQNEAQ come from the germline V gene (reference sequence). Study-level findings and limits: More often at tumor resection than at routine follow-up, ubiquitous expanded tumor TCRs were detected in the blood.

Sequencing used PBMCs, obtained at surgery. V usage is TRBV7-9 and J usage is TRBJ1-6, with unresolved D. This clonotype originated in a male donor with early-stage non-small cell lung cancer. CDR3 loop: CASSLGQPGTSPLHF. The CDR3 DNA is TGTGCCAGCAGCTTAGGGCAGCCAGGAACGTCACCCCTCCACTTT.